This T cell receptor (beta chain) was observed in a study of follicular helper T cells after annual influenza vaccination. TCRdb's table, derived via immunoSEQ multiplex PCR, lists solely in-frame clones and lacks some. Altogether about 10,000 clones are present, roughly 86% being singletons, with the ten largest covering over 0.7%. This clone was recorded once. Its matching antigen is unknown. Study findings and constraints: Yearly vaccinations repeatedly recalled conserved clonotypes in ICOS+CD38+ cTfh.

This sample's time point: 2014-2015 season, pre-vaccination. The CDR3 loop spans 15 amino acids. Germline V gene data show CDR1 as MRHNA and CDR2 as SNTAGT. V was pared by 3 bases and J by 4 bases, with 0 bases of the junction left unmatched. V gene TRBV6-4 combines with J gene TRBJ2-3, with 14 bases matching TRBD2. The origin of this receptor is an adult who received the influenza vaccine. The sequencing used CXCR5- memory CD4+ T cells sorted from blood, collected on the day of influenza vaccination. The CDR3 nucleotides read TGTGCCAGCAGTGAGACTAGCGGGGGGGCAGATACGCAGTATTTT. It is translated as CASSETSGGADTQYF.